The clone carrying this T cell receptor beta chain was counted only a few times. The table came from immunoSEQ multiplex PCR; TCRdb's copy has only in-frame clones and leaves some out. The profile covers some 45,000 clones, with about four fifths appearing a single time and more than 20% taken by the ten largest. This entry comes from a study of blood T cell repertoires in COVID-19. Sequencing was carried out using peripheral blood. This clonotype was sampled from a woman aged 55-70 years with acute or convalescent COVID-19.

The DNA of the CDR3 is TGTGCTAGTGGCCAAGGGGGCGCCTATGGCTACACCTTC. Translated: CASGQGGAYGYTF. The J gene is TRBJ1-2, the V gene TRBV12-5; TRBD1 matches 7 bases. From germline, CDR1 is LGHNT and CDR2 FRNRAP. This CDR3 region has 13 residues. V gave up 6 bases and J gave up 4 bases; unmatched junction bases: 5. The full variable domain, its missing parts supplied by reference TRBV12-5 and TRBJ1-2, is DARVTQTPRHKVTEMGQEVTMRCQPILGHNTVFWYRQTMMQGLELLAYFRNRAPLDDSGMPKDRFSAEMPDATLATLKIQPSEPRDSAVYFCASGQGGAYGYTFGSGTRLTVV.